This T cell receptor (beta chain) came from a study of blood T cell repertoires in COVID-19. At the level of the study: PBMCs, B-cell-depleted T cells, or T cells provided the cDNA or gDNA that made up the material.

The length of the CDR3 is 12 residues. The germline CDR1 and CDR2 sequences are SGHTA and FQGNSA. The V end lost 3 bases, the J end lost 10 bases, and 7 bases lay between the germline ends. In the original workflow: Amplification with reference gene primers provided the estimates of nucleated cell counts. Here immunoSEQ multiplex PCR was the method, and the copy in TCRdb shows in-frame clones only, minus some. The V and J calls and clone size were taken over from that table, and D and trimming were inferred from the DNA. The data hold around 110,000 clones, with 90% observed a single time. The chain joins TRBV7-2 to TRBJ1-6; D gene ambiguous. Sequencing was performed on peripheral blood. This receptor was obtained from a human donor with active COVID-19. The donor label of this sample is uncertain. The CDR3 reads CASSLGRSPLHF. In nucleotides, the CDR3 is TGTGCCAGCAGCTTGGGCCGCTCACCCCTCCACTTT.